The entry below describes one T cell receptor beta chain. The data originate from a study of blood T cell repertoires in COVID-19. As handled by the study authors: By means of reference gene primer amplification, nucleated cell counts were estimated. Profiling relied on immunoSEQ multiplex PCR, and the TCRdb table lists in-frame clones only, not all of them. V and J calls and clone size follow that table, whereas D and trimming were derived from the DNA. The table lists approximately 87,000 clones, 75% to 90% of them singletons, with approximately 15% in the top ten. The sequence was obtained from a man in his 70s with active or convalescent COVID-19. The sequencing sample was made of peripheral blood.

The CDR3 loop reads CSVVRGTSYEQYF. The CDR3 DNA sequence: TGCAGCGTTGTACGTGGCACCTCCTACGAGCAGTACTTC. J is TRBJ2-7 and V is TRBV29-1; D is unclear. The V gene lost 4 bases and the J gene lost 0 bases, with 10 bases spanning the gap. Germline V gene lookup returns CDR1 SQVTM and CDR2 ANQGSEA. The CDR3 has 13 residues.